Listed below are T cell receptor beta chains from one sample, sequenced in a study of CD8+CD57+ T cells in acquired aplastic anemia. TCRdb redid the calling of the reads with MiXCR, one entry per CDR3 protein. Found here are about 210,000 distinct CDR3 sequences, 30% to 40% of them singletons; the top ten hold 0.9% to 1.2%. Sequenced material: sorted CD4+, CD8+, or CD8+CD57+ T cells (not recorded which) from PBMCs. The receptors derive from a human donor in good health, serving as a control. Both conserved end residues are part of each CDR3. The order of the fields is V gene, clone size, D gene, J gene, CDR3 length, CDR3 DNA, CDR3 protein. A D gene is named only where the DNA matches it firmly. Clone size is stated in some rows and not others, as once, few, many or a class when expanded.

TRBV19	-	-	TRBJ2-3	14	TGTGCCACCAGGGGGGTTCCTAGCACAGATACGCAGTATTTT	CATRGVPSTDTQYF
TRBV5-1	few	-	TRBJ2-1	13	TGCGCCAGCAGCACCGGGACCTACAATGAGCAGTTCTTC	CASSTGTYNEQFF
TRBV10-3	-	TRBD1	TRBJ2-7	15	TGTGCCATCAGTGAAGCGGGACAGGGGAGATACGAGCAGTACTTC	CAISEAGQGRYEQYF
TRBV6-5	-	TRBD1	TRBJ2-3	14	TGTGCCAGCAGTTGGGGGACAGACACAGATACGCAGTATTTT	CASSWGTDTDTQYF
TRBV5-1	few	-	TRBJ1-1	14	TGCGCCAGCAGCTTGATTGGTCAGTTCACTGAAGCTTTCTTT	CASSLIGQFTEAFF
TRBV19	once	TRBD2	TRBJ2-1	16	TGTGCCAGTACCTACAACGGACTAGCGGGAAGGAATGAGCAGTTCTTC	CASTYNGLAGRNEQFF
TRBV19	-	-	TRBJ1-2	14	TGTGCCAGTAGCCCCTCGGGAGGATACTATGGCTACACCTTC	CASSPSGGYYGYTF
TRBV25-1	many	-	TRBJ2-3	13	TGTGCCAGCAGTGGCCGCCGCACAGATACGCAGTATTTT	CASSGRRTDTQYF
TRBV11-2	few	TRBD1	TRBJ1-5	15	TGTGCCAGCAGCTGGACAGGGGCGAGCAATCAGCCCCAGCATTTT	CASSWTGASNQPQHF
TRBV29-1	-	-	TRBJ2-3	13	TGCAGCGTTGGAAGTAGGTACACAGATACGCAGTATTTT	CSVGSRYTDTQYF
TRBV4-1	many	TRBD1	TRBJ1-6	16	TGCGCCAGCAGCCAAGTAAGGGACAGACTTAATTCACCCCTCCACTTT	CASSQVRDRLNSPLHF
TRBV20-1	-	TRBD2	TRBJ2-1	17	TGCAGTGCTAGAGAGCCGGGACTAGCGGACAAATACAATGAGCAGTTCTTC	CSAREPGLADKYNEQFF
TRBV2	-	-	TRBJ2-7	14	TGTGCCAGCAGCGACAGGGTAGCGGCCTACGAGCAGTACTTC	CASSDRVAAYEQYF
TRBV19	many	TRBD2	TRBJ2-2	16	TGTGCCAGTAGTCTGGCGGGACTAGCGTACACCGGGGAGCTGTTTTTT	CASSLAGLAYTGELFF
TRBV20-1	-	TRBD1	TRBJ2-7	13	TGCAGTGTCGCGACAGGGGTTCAGTACGAGCAGTACTTC	CSVATGVQYEQYF
TRBV10-2	-	TRBD1	TRBJ1-6	15	TGCGCCAGCAGCAAAGGACAGGGTTGGAATTCACCCCTCCACTTT	CASSKGQGWNSPLHF
TRBV20-1	many	-	TRBJ1-4	15	TGCAGTGCTACAAGACAACGGGCGGGGAATGAAAAACTGTTTTTT	CSATRQRAGNEKLFF
TRBV6-5	few	TRBD1	TRBJ1-6	16	TGTGCCAGCAGTTTCACCCGACAGGGGGGTAATTCACCCCTCCACTTT	CASSFTRQGGNSPLHF
TRBV4-2	-	TRBD2	TRBJ2-7	15	TGTGCCAGCAGCCAGGAACTAGCGACGCACTACGAGCAGTACTTC	CASSQELATHYEQYF
TRBV9	once	TRBD1	TRBJ2-5	13	TGTGCCAGCAGCGGGGGACAGGGAGTAACCCAGTACTTC	CASSGGQGVTQYF
TRBV12-3/TRBV12-4	-	-	TRBJ1-5	13	TGTGCCGGCAGTTTATGGGTTCCCCAGCCCCAGCATTTT	CAGSLWVPQPQHF
TRBV10-3	-	-	TRBJ1-1	16	TGTGCCATCAGTGAGCCGAAACAGGGATTGAACACTGAAGCTTTCTTT	CAISEPKQGLNTEAFF
TRBV7-3	many	-	TRBJ2-3	14	TGTGCCAGCAGCTTTAGTGGCCTCACAGATACGCAGTATTTT	CASSFSGLTDTQYF
TRBV10-1	-	-	TRBJ2-1	16	TGCGCCAGCAGTCCGGACGGGGGGCTCTCCTACAATGAGCAGTTCTTC	CASSPDGGLSYNEQFF
TRBV12-3/TRBV12-4	few	TRBD2	TRBJ2-1	15	TGTGCCAGCAGTTTTGGCGGGGGAGCCTACAATGAGCAGTTCTTC	CASSFGGGAYNEQFF
TRBV5-1	-	-	TRBJ2-1	13	TGCGCCAGCAGCCCCGGGCTTCACAATGAGCAGTTCTTC	CASSPGLHNEQFF
TRBV14	many	-	TRBJ1-2	14	TGTGCCAGCAGCCAAGATACAGGAGTCTATGGCTACACCTTC	CASSQDTGVYGYTF
TRBV24-1	-	-	TRBJ2-1	14	TGTGCCACCAGTGATTTAAAACCAGCGCGTGAGCAGTTCTTC	CATSDLKPAREQFF
TRBV11-2	-	-	TRBJ2-1	15	TGTGCCAGCAGCTTGGTACGGGCCCCCTACAATGAGCAGTTCTTC	CASSLVRAPYNEQFF
TRBV4-2	many	-	TRBJ2-3	15	TGTGCCAGCAGCCAAATGACTATTGGCACAGATACGCAGTATTTT	CASSQMTIGTDTQYF
TRBV4-2	many	-	TRBJ1-2	14	TGTGCCAGCAGCCAAGATCCAGGGTCGGGTGGCTACACCTTC	CASSQDPGSGGYTF
TRBV2	many	-	TRBJ1-1	15	TGTGCCAGCGGAGGGAGGGCGGGGGGCTACACTGAAGCTTTCTTT	CASGGRAGGYTEAFF
TRBV7-2	many	-	TRBJ2-7	16	TGTGCCAGCAGCTTCATATACTTGGGACCGGCCACCGAGCAGTACTTC	CASSFIYLGPATEQYF
TRBV20-1	many	-	TRBJ1-2	14	TGCAGTGCTAGGGGGTCGTTTGGGAACTATGGCTACACCTTC	CSARGSFGNYGYTF
TRBV27	many	-	TRBJ1-6	14	TGTGCCAGCAGTTTAGATGGCAGGGTAAGACCCCTCCACTTT	CASSLDGRVRPLHF
TRBV7-3	-	-	TRBJ2-5	15	TGTGCCAGCAGCCTTAACCGGGACTCCCAAGAGACCCAGTACTTC	CASSLNRDSQETQYF
TRBV9	-	-	TRBJ2-1	14	TGTGCCAGCAGCTCGAGCGCTTCCTACAATGAGCAGTCCTTC	CASSSSASYNEQSF